These 27 T cell receptor beta chains were sequenced from one sample in a study of T cell responses to AZD1222 COVID-19 vaccine. Generated by immunoSEQ multiplex PCR, the TCRdb table keeps only in-frame clones and is missing some. The table records approximately 100,000 clones, around 87% of them present only once. The source material was peripheral blood, sampled 28 days after the second AZD1222 dose. Receptors were obtained from an adult who received the AZD1222 COVID-19 vaccine.

This rearrangement joins TRBV7-3 to TRBJ2-7; D assignment may be TRBD1 or TRBD2 (5 bases each). V dropped 2 bases and J dropped 7 bases, with 12 bases sitting between them. The length of the CDR3 is 13 residues. The germline CDR1 and CDR2 sequences are SGHTA and FQGTGA. The CDR3 spells CASSLGTGQEQYF. For the CDR3, the DNA is TGTGCCAGCAGCTTAGGGACGGGCCAGGAGCAGTACTTC.

V and J are TRBV28 and TRBJ2-4, with unresolved D. The germline V gene has CDR1 MDHEN and CDR2 SYDVKM. Trimming removed 6 bases from V and 3 bases from J, with 6 bases in between. The CDR3 loop spans 12 amino acids. The CDR3 coding sequence is TGTGCCAGCAGCGACCTCAAAAACATTCAGTACTTC. Protein sequence: CASSDLKNIQYF. Full variable domain (remainder filled in from reference TRBV28 and TRBJ2-4): DVKVTQSSRYLVKRTGEKVFLECVQDMDHENMFWYRQDPGLGLRLIYFSYDVKMKEKGDIPEGYSVSREKKERFSLILESASTNQTSMYLCASSDLKNIQYFGAGTRLSVL.

This clone came up a few times. The CDR3: CASKADSYNEQFF. DNA for the CDR3: TGCGCCAGCAAGGCGGACAGCTACAATGAGCAGTTCTTC. The chain employs TRBV5-1 and TRBJ2-1, with D tentatively TRBD1 (6 bases). The CDR3 runs to 13 residues. V lost 6 bases, J lost 3 bases, and 10 bases lay in between. Germline loops: CDR1 SGHRS, CDR2 YFSETQ.

This rearrangement joins TRBV5-4 to TRBJ1-1; 10 positions agree with TRBD1. The CDR3 has 16 residues. Germline-derived CDR1 and CDR2 are SGHNT and YYREEE (reference sequence). Germline trimming cut 3 bases from V and 0 bases from J; bases unmatched to any gene: 5. In nucleotides, the CDR3 is TGTGCCAGCAGCTCTGGGACAGGGGCCATGAACACTGAAGCTTTCTTT. This codes for CASSSGTGAMNTEAFF.

The V call is TRBV12-3 or TRBV12-4, the J call TRBJ2-7; 7 bases line up with TRBD1. After removal of 6 bases from V and 8 bases from J, the junction contained 7 bases not matched to a gene. This CDR3 has 12 residues. The CDR3 DNA is TGTGCCAGCAGCCGAACAGGGGACAAGCAGTACTTC. Its translation: CASSRTGDKQYF.

V and J are TRBV29-1 and TRBJ1-2; D is uncertain. Germline CDR1 reads SQVTM; CDR2 reads ANQGSEA. CDR3 length: 13 residues. Trimming pared 7 bases from V and 1 base from J, leaving 13 bases between. The CDR3 reads CSASDGLNYGYTF. The CDR3, as DNA: TGCAGCGCATCGGACGGCCTTAACTATGGCTACACCTTC.

V usage is TRBV4-2 and J usage is TRBJ2-5; 7 nucleotides match TRBD2. Germline trimming cut 0 bases from V and 2 bases from J; bases unmatched to any gene: 12. Germline values: CDR1 LGHNA, CDR2 YNFKEQ. The CDR3 runs 18 residues. The CDR3 spells CASSQDIARGGRQETQYF. For the CDR3, the DNA is TGTGCCAGCAGCCAAGATATAGCTCGCGGGGGAAGACAAGAGACCCAGTACTTC.

The rearrangement uses TRBV7-2 and TRBJ2-1, with D uncertain. This CDR3 has 13 residues. Germline CDR1 reads SGHTA; CDR2 reads FQGNSA. Trimming left V 4 bases short and J 1 base short, with 5 bases between. CDR3 loop: CASSSLSYNEQFF. CDR3 DNA sequence: TGTGCCAGCAGCTCACTGTCCTACAATGAGCAGTTCTTC.

This clone was counted once. V is TRBV5-1 and J is TRBJ2-7, with 8 bases identical to TRBD2. Trimming cost V 5 bases and J 7 bases; bases outside gene matches: 14. The CDR3 length is 15 residues. The V gene's germline CDR1 is SGHRS and CDR2 YFSETQ. The CDR3 protein is CASSFDRRGEREQYF. CDR3 sequence (DNA): TGCGCCAGCAGTTTCGATCGGCGGGGGGAGAGGGAGCAGTACTTC.

The chain joins TRBV27 to TRBJ1-1, with 9 nucleotides matching TRBD1. After removal of 5 bases from V and 5 bases from J, the junction contained 6 bases not matched to a gene. The CDR3 loop spans 14 amino acids. Per germline, CDR1 MNHEY and CDR2 SMNVEV (reference sequence). This CDR3 reads CASSTWTGATEAFF. The CDR3 DNA reads TGTGCCAGCAGTACATGGACAGGGGCTACTGAAGCTTTCTTT.

The gene calls are TRBV12-3 or TRBV12-4 and TRBJ2-2, with D hard to call. Trimming left V 8 bases short and J 4 bases short, with 2 bases between. This CDR3 has 10 residues. The CDR3 spells CASGTGELFF. In DNA form, the CDR3 reads TGTGCCAGCGGCACCGGGGAGCTGTTTTTT.

This chain uses TRBV19 with TRBJ1-4, with 11 nucleotides matching TRBD1. This CDR3 is 15 amino acids long. Germline trimming cut 10 bases from V and 3 bases from J; bases unmatched to any gene: 7. Germline V gene lookup returns CDR1 LNHDA and CDR2 SQIVND (reference sequence). CDR3 coding DNA: TGTGCCACCAGGGACAGGGGGAGGGCTAATGAAAAACTGTTTTTT. Translating it yields CATRDRGRANEKLFF. Together with reference TRBV19 and TRBJ1-4, the CDR3 gives the full variable domain: DGGITQSPKYLFRKEGQNVTLSCEQNLNHDAMYWYRQDPGQGLRLIYYSQIVNDFQKGDIAEGYSVSREKKESFPLTVTSAQKNPTAFYLCATRDRGRANEKLFFGSGTQLSVL.

The V and J genes are TRBV2 and TRBJ1-6; 8 bases are a match to TRBD1. Germline CDR1 and CDR2: SNHLY and FYNNEI. The V segment lost 4 bases and the J segment 9 bases; nucleotides outside the gene matches: 8. The CDR3 runs to 15 residues. The CDR3 loop reads CASSVLQGDRSPLHF. The CDR3 DNA reads as TGTGCCAGCAGTGTCCTACAGGGGGACCGTTCACCCCTCCACTTT.

V usage is TRBV20-1 and J usage is TRBJ2-3; D is uncertain. Trimming cost V 6 bases and J 2 bases, with 6 bases left between them. This CDR3 has 11 amino acids. In germline, CDR1 is DFQATT, CDR2 SNEGSKA (reference sequence). The CDR3 loop is CSATYTDTQYF. For the CDR3, the DNA is TGCAGTGCCACGTACACAGATACGCAGTATTTT.

The CDR3, as DNA: TGTGCCAGCAGCGTCGGTGGACAAGGGGTGCCCTACGAGCAGTACTTC. Its protein is CASSVGGQGVPYEQYF. The rearrangement uses TRBV9 and TRBJ2-7, with a tentative D call TRBD1 (5 bases). CDR1 is SGDLS, CDR2 YYNGEE, per germline. This CDR3 has 16 residues. The germline V and J ends were trimmed by 2 bases and 2 bases, with 17 bases remaining between them.

V gene TRBV19 combines with J gene TRBJ1-1; TRBD1 matches at 9 bases. The ends lost 7 bases at V and 4 bases at J; junction bases unmatched: 4. This CDR3 region has 13 residues. Germline V gene sequence: CDR1 LNHDA, CDR2 SQIVND (reference sequence). CDR3: CASTHRGLTEAFF. The CDR3 nucleotides read TGTGCCAGTACCCACAGGGGGCTCACTGAAGCTTTCTTT.

The chain has TRBV2 and TRBJ1-5, with a possible D match to TRBD1 (6 bases). Germline lookup yields CDR1 SNHLY and CDR2 FYNNEI. The CDR3 sequence is 15 residues long. V lost 6 bases and J 1 base, leaving 13 bases between the germline ends. CDR3 amino acids: CASRGIRGSNQPQHF. In DNA, the CDR3 is TGTGCCAGCAGGGGGATAAGGGGGAGCAATCAGCCCCAGCATTTT.

The J gene is TRBJ2-6, the V gene TRBV6-5; the D is unclear. V lost 8 bases, J lost 5 bases, and 13 bases lay in between. The CDR3 runs 14 residues. Germline V gives CDR1 MNHEY, CDR2 SVGAGI. DNA for the CDR3: TGTGCCAGCTCCCTATTAGTTCGGGCCAACGTCCTGACTTTC. Protein sequence: CASSLLVRANVLTF.

The chain recombines TRBV27 with TRBJ2-1; D gene uncertain. V lost 4 bases and J lost 4, with 8 bases in between. The CDR3 totals 13 residues. Germline CDR1 and CDR2: MNHEY and SMNVEV (reference sequence). The CDR3 DNA sequence: TGTGCCAGCAGTTCCCAACTATACAATGAGCAGTTCTTC. Amino acid sequence: CASSSQLYNEQFF.

The gene calls are TRBV2 and TRBJ1-2, with 7 bases matching TRBD1. V was clipped by 7 bases and J by 4 bases; unmatched bases: 12. Germline lookup yields CDR1 SNHLY and CDR2 FYNNEI. CDR3 length equals 15 residues. CDR3 bases: TGTGCCAGCAACGAACAGGGGTTTCCCTCCTATGGCTACACCTTC. It translates to CASNEQGFPSYGYTF.

The chain couples TRBV6-5 to TRBJ2-7; D is ambiguous. The germline V and J ends were trimmed by 5 bases and 2 bases, with 7 bases remaining between them. This CDR3 contains 12 residues. Germline V gives CDR1 MNHEY, CDR2 SVGAGI. This chain's CDR3 is CASSPTAYEQYF. For the CDR3, the DNA is TGTGCCAGCAGTCCTACAGCCTACGAGCAGTACTTC.

This chain joins TRBV27 and TRBJ2-5; D might be TRBD1 or TRBD2, each matching 5 bases. This CDR3 is built from 12 residues. V was shortened by 8 bases and J by 4 bases, with 11 bases between the two germline ends. The germline V gene has CDR1 MNHEY and CDR2 SMNVEV (reference sequence). In DNA, the CDR3 is TGTGCCAGCCGGGGCCTCGGAGAGACCCAGTACTTC. Translating gives CASRGLGETQYF.

The gene calls are TRBV5-4 and TRBJ1-2; TRBD1 agrees at 9 bases. The V gene's germline CDR1 is SGHNT and CDR2 YYREEE (reference sequence). V lost 4 bases to trimming and J lost 3 bases; unmatched junction nucleotides: 13. The CDR3 covers 17 residues. The CDR3 loop reads CASSLGQGTSLDYGYTF. The DNA for the CDR3 is TGTGCCAGCAGCCTCGGACAGGGGACTTCCCTTGACTATGGCTACACCTTC.

The genes are TRBV27 and TRBJ2-7; the D gene is possibly TRBD2 (5 bases). Germline V gives CDR1 MNHEY, CDR2 SMNVEV (reference sequence). Trimming left V 0 bases short and J 3 bases short, with 6 bases between. The CDR3 extends over 13 amino acids. The CDR3 loop reads CASSLSAGYEQYF. CDR3 DNA: TGTGCCAGCAGTTTATCGGCGGGCTACGAGCAGTACTTC.

The chain links TRBV7-9 to TRBJ2-3; 9 nucleotides align to TRBD1. Germline V gene sequence: CDR1 SEHNR, CDR2 FQNEAQ (reference sequence). Germline trimming cut 1 base from V and 3 bases from J; bases unmatched to any gene: 2. CDR3 length equals 15 residues. Here the CDR3 reads CASSLDRGLTDTQYF. The CDR3 nucleotides read TGTGCCAGCAGCTTAGACAGGGGGCTGACAGATACGCAGTATTTT.

The rearrangement uses TRBV27 and TRBJ2-7, with 9 bases matching TRBD1. Losses at the gene ends were 4 bases for V and 2 bases for J; bases not matched to a gene: 3. The germline gives CDR1 MNHEY, CDR2 SMNVEV (reference sequence). The CDR3 is 14 residues long. This CDR3 reads CASSSRDRAYEQYF. CDR3 DNA: TGTGCCAGCAGTTCCCGGGACAGGGCCTACGAGCAGTACTTC.

The J gene is TRBJ2-5, the V gene TRBV29-1, with TRBD2 matching over 9 bases. Germline CDR1 SQVTM, CDR2 ANQGSEA. This CDR3 spans 13 amino acids. J was trimmed by 3 bases and V by 8 bases; bases with no gene match: 7. The CDR3 nucleotides are TGCAGCTTCCGTAGCGGGAGTAAAGAGACCCAGTACTTC. Its translation: CSFRSGSKETQYF.